The 29 T cell receptor beta chains below were found in one sample sequenced in a study of blood T cells in healthy people across ages. Sample-barcoded 5' priming and a J-beta primer mix drove a second PCR of 7 to 11 cycles. TCRdb reprocessed the 5' RACE reads with MiXCR, giving one entry per CDR3 protein. The repertoire consists of approximately 780,000 distinct CDR3 sequences, with roughly 24% occurring once and the leading ten covering less than 3.5%. These data also featured in a second study, about T cells of mothers and their children.

The sequencing sample was made of blood. The receptors were sampled from a boy younger than 18 in good health.

The CDR3 loop is CSACWGGQETQYF. The CDR3 coding sequence is TGCAGTGCTTGTTGGGGGGGACAAGAGACCCAGTACTTC. V is TRBV20-1 and J is TRBJ2-5; TRBD2 agrees at 7 bases. The CDR3 is 13 residues long. V lost 5 bases and J lost 2; bases outside the gene matches: 5. CDR1 DFQATT and CDR2 SNEGSKA come from the germline V gene (reference sequence).

This clonotype was seen a handful of times. This CDR3 reads CASTSRQQQETQYF. The DNA of the CDR3 is TGTGCCAGCACCTCCCGGCAGCAACAAGAGACCCAGTACTTC. The chain couples TRBV6-5 to TRBJ2-5; D call uncertain. Germline-derived CDR1 and CDR2 are MNHEY and SVGAGI. The CDR3 is made up of 14 amino acids. V lost 7 bases, J lost 2 bases, and 14 bases lay in between.

The V and J genes are TRBV28 and TRBJ1-2; maybe TRBD1 (5 bases). Trimming left V 6 bases short and J 2 bases short, with 13 bases between. The germline V gene has CDR1 MDHEN and CDR2 SYDVKM. The CDR3 covers 14 residues. CDR3 sequence reads: CASSRGRDNYGYTF. The DNA for the CDR3 is TGTGCCAGCAGCCGCGGGAGGGACAACTATGGCTACACCTTC.

The chain combines TRBV10-2 with TRBJ2-5; D assignment may be TRBD1 or TRBD2 (6 bases each). This CDR3 comprises 15 residues. Per the germline V gene, CDR1 is WSHSY and CDR2 is SAAADI. V was trimmed by 4 bases and J by 1 base, leaving 13 bases between them. CDR3 sequence (DNA): TGCGCCAGCAGTGGCGCTAGGGGGGCCCAAGAGACCCAGTACTTC. Encoded protein: CASSGARGAQETQYF.

This clonotype has more than one count but fewer than ten. The J gene is TRBJ1-5, the V gene TRBV7-9; the D gene is possibly TRBD1 (5 bases). The V gene lost 1 base and the J gene lost 7 bases, with 14 bases spanning the gap. CDR1 SEHNR and CDR2 FQNEAQ come from the germline V gene (reference sequence). The CDR3 is 15 residues long. For the CDR3, the DNA is TGTGCCAGCAGCTTAGAGGGGAGGAGCGACCAGCCCCAGCATTTT. It yields the protein CASSLEGRSDQPQHF. Complete variable domain (other parts from reference TRBV7-9 and TRBJ1-5): DTGVSQNPRHKITKRGQNVTFRCDPISEHNRLYWYRQTLGQGPEFLTYFQNEAQLEKSRLLSDRFSAERPKGSFSTLEIQRTEQGDSAMYLCASSLEGRSDQPQHFGDGTRLSIL.

This clonotype was observed a handful of times. No conserved phenylalanine or tryptophan is present at the end of the CDR3, so a read error is the likely explanation. This sequence joins TRBV12-3 or TRBV12-4 and TRBJ2-4; no clear D gene. Deletions cut 5 bases from V and 4 bases from J, with 3 bases between. CDR3 length equals 11 residues. In nucleotides, the CDR3 is TGTGCCAGCAGTACGAAAAACATTCAGTACCTC. Its translation is CASSTKNIQYL.

The chain joins TRBV29-1 to TRBJ2-1; no clear D gene. The J call could be wrong; TRBJ2-7 is a better fit for the DNA end. The CDR3 sequence is 11 residues long. Germline V CDR1 and CDR2: SQVTM, ANQGSEA. This chain's CDR3 is CSVMDPDEQYF. CDR3 nucleotides: TGCAGCGTTATGGACCCGGACGAGCAGTACTTC.

The rearrangement joins TRBV5-1 to TRBJ2-6, with D unclear. Germline loops: CDR1 SGHRS, CDR2 YFSETQ. Deletions cut 4 bases from V and 0 bases from J, with 11 bases between. CDR3 length: 16 residues. CDR3 residues: CASSTDGSSGANVLTF. The CDR3 nucleotides read TGCGCCAGCAGCACCGACGGATCCTCTGGGGCCAACGTCCTGACTTTC.

This clonotype was seen a handful of times. The rearrangement joins TRBV9 to TRBJ1-6, with 11 bases aligning to TRBD1. Germline V gene sequence: CDR1 SGDLS, CDR2 YYNGEE. The CDR3 has 16 residues. Trimming cost V 4 bases and J 5 bases; bases outside gene matches: 5. DNA of the CDR3: TGTGCCAGCAGCCCGAGGGGACAGGGGGATAATTCACCCCTCCACTTT. Encoded protein: CASSPRGQGDNSPLHF.

This clonotype appeared a few times. The V call is TRBV12-3 or TRBV12-4, the J call TRBJ2-7; 10 positions agree with TRBD1. CDR3 length equals 13 residues. V shed 7 bases, J shed 7 bases, and the junction held 7 bases outside the gene matches. CDR3 sequence (DNA): TGTGCCAGCAAGGACAGGGGGGTTGGGGAGCAGTACTTC. Its protein product is CASKDRGVGEQYF.

The V gene is TRBV28, the J gene TRBJ1-6; D is uncertain. Germline CDR1 is MDHEN and CDR2 is SYDVKM. The CDR3 spans 15 residues. Deletions cut 5 bases from V and 11 bases from J, with 19 bases between. The CDR3 spells CASSPMTSFMTPLHF. The CDR3 region has the DNA TGTGCCAGCAGTCCCATGACCAGCTTCATGACACCCCTCCACTTT.

This clonotype was seen only a few times. The chain joins TRBV3-1 to TRBJ1-6; D is unresolved. Germline CDR1 LGHDT, CDR2 YNNKEL (reference sequence). The CDR3 has 15 amino acids. With 0 bases removed from V and 11 bases from J, the gap between germline ends came to 14 bases. This CDR3 is CASSQDLRTSAPLHF. CDR3 in DNA: TGTGCCAGCAGCCAAGATCTGAGGACCAGTGCACCCCTCCACTTT.

V and J are TRBV10-2 and TRBJ2-5, with TRBD2 matching over 9 bases. The DNA end lines up better with TRBJ2-7; the J call may be wrong. CDR3 length: 17 residues. Germline V CDR1 and CDR2: WSHSY, SAAADI. The CDR3 here is CASSESRGLAGFYEQYF. As DNA, the CDR3 is TGCGCCAGCAGTGAGTCGAGAGGGCTAGCGGGATTCTACGAGCAGTACTTC.

The chain employs TRBV14 and TRBJ2-5; no clear D gene. V lost 0 bases and J 9 bases, leaving 11 bases between the germline ends. From germline, CDR1 is SGHDN and CDR2 FVKESK. The CDR3 loop spans 13 amino acids. CDR3: CASSQEWGQAQYF. Here the CDR3 DNA reads TGTGCCAGCAGCCAAGAGTGGGGTCAAGCCCAGTACTTC.

This clonotype has a handful of counts. The chain carries TRBV9 and TRBJ2-3; D possibly corresponds to TRBD1 (6 bases). The CDR3 sequence is 16 residues long. V was shortened by 4 bases and J by 2 bases, with 17 bases between the two germline ends. CDR1 is SGDLS and CDR2 is YYNGEE in the germline V gene. CDR3 bases: TGTGCCAGCAGCCGTATCGGGACATTCAACACAGATACGCAGTATTTT. Residues: CASSRIGTFNTDTQYF.

The gene calls are TRBV20-1 and TRBJ1-2; tentatively, D is TRBD1 (5 bases). Germline CDR1 DFQATT, CDR2 SNEGSKA (reference sequence). The CDR3 has 14 amino acids. Trimming removed 1 base at V and 5 bases at J, with 14 bases between. CDR3 amino acids: CSARAGGTGYGYTF. The CDR3 nucleotides read TGCAGTGCTAGAGCCGGGGGGACTGGGTATGGCTACACCTTC.

This clonotype is a singleton in its sample. The V gene is TRBV4-1, the J gene TRBJ2-5; unclear D gene. Per germline, CDR1 MGHRA and CDR2 YSYEKL. V was clipped by 0 bases and J by 6 bases, with 5 bases between them. The CDR3 has 12 amino acids. The CDR3 loop is CASSQESQTQYF. CDR3 bases: TGCGCCAGCAGCCAAGAGTCTCAGACCCAGTACTTC.

J is TRBJ2-3 and V is TRBV5-5; no clear D gene. CDR1 and CDR2 from the germline V gene are SGHKS and YYEKEE (reference sequence). V was shortened by 3 bases and J by 6 bases, with 8 bases between the two germline ends. There are 12 residues in the CDR3. CDR3 sequence: CASSYQADTQYF. The CDR3 coding sequence is TGTGCCAGCAGCTACCAAGCTGATACGCAGTATTTT.

This clonotype was detected only a few times. This chain connects TRBV20-1 to TRBJ1-2, with D possibly TRBD1 on 5 matching bases. V lost 4 bases to trimming and J lost 4 bases, with 13 bases between them. The CDR3 is 13 amino acids. Germline V gives CDR1 DFQATT, CDR2 SNEGSKA (reference sequence). As DNA, the CDR3 is TGCAGTGCTAAGTTGGGGGATGGCTATGGCTACACCTTC. Encoded protein: CSAKLGDGYGYTF.

This clonotype has a handful of counts. The chain has TRBV5-6 and TRBJ2-5; tentatively, D is TRBD1 (6 bases). The DNA end favors TRBJ2-7, so the J call may be wrong. The CDR3 runs 14 residues. The germline CDR1 and CDR2 sequences are SGHDT and YYEEEE. The CDR3 region is CASSQQGWTYEQYF. The CDR3 DNA sequence: TGTGCCAGCAGCCAACAGGGTTGGACCTACGAGCAGTACTTC.

The genes are TRBV3-1 and TRBJ2-5; tentatively, D is TRBD2 (6 bases). The tail of the sequence fits TRBJ2-1 better, so the J call may be wrong. The CDR3 is 15 amino acids. From germline, CDR1 is LGHDT and CDR2 YNNKEL (reference sequence). The chain's CDR3 is CASSTLTRESTEQFF. In DNA form, the CDR3 reads TGTGCCAGCAGTACCCTAACCCGGGAGTCCACGGAGCAGTTCTTC.

The rearrangement links TRBV4-2 to TRBJ2-5, with 7 positions matching TRBD1. The J call may be in error: the DNA end matches TRBJ2-7 better. The CDR3 sequence is 16 residues long. Germline V CDR1 and CDR2: LGHNA, YNFKEQ. CDR3 nucleotides: TGTGCCAGCAGCCAAGATGTAGGACAGGCTTCCTACGAGCAGTACTTC. Protein: CASSQDVGQASYEQYF.

This clonotype was counted between two and nine times. J is TRBJ2-3 and V is TRBV24-1; 14 bases agree with TRBD2. V was clipped by 8 bases and J by 0 bases; unmatched bases: 6. Germline lookup yields CDR1 KGHDR and CDR2 SFDVKD. The CDR3 loop spans 17 amino acids. In DNA, the CDR3 is TGTGCCACCAAAGGGACTAGCGGGGGAGCTAGCACAGATACGCAGTATTTT. This translates into CATKGTSGGASTDTQYF.

This clonotype was detected ten times or more. The CDR3 region has the DNA TGCGCCAGCAGCTTGGCCTTGGGACTAGCGGGGGGACTTATGGAGCAGTTCTTC. Protein: CASSLALGLAGGLMEQFF. This chain connects TRBV5-1 to TRBJ2-1; the match to TRBD2 covers 15 bases. The V and J ends lost 0 bases and 10 bases, in that order; junction bases with no gene match: 11. The CDR3 runs to 18 residues. Germline-derived CDR1 and CDR2 are SGHRS and YFSETQ.

The gene calls are TRBV12-3 or TRBV12-4 and TRBJ2-7; D is perhaps TRBD1 (7 bases). The germline V and J ends were trimmed by 7 bases and 6 bases, with 19 bases remaining between them. The CDR3 spans 14 residues. CDR3 amino acids: CASTLGGTDAEQYF. The CDR3 DNA follows: TGTGCCAGCACCCTGGGCGGGACAGACGCCGAGCAGTACTTC.

The rearrangement joins TRBV5-1 to TRBJ2-4; no clear D gene. V lost 0 bases to trimming and J lost 5 bases, with 9 bases between them. The CDR3 runs 14 residues. Germline lookup yields CDR1 SGHRS and CDR2 YFSETQ. The DNA of the CDR3 is TGCGCCAGCAGCTTGGGATCGGGTGAAAACATTCAGTACTTC. Residues: CASSLGSGENIQYF.

The sample holds a few counts of this clonotype. V is TRBV7-3 and J is TRBJ2-2, with D perhaps matching TRBD2 (5 bases). V lost 5 bases to trimming and J lost 6 bases, with 16 bases between them. The CDR3 is 15 amino acids. The germline V gene encodes CDR1 SGHTA and CDR2 FQGTGA. The CDR3 DNA reads TGTGCCAGCAGCCCCTTTGGAGGTGACCCCGGGGAGCTGTTTTTT. Its protein is CASSPFGGDPGELFF.

This clonotype was observed a handful of times. The J gene is TRBJ2-7, the V gene TRBV7-9, with 10 nucleotides matching TRBD2. CDR1 and CDR2 from the germline V gene are SEHNR and FQNEAQ (reference sequence). J lost 7 bases, V lost 1 base, and 7 bases had no gene match. This CDR3 has 15 residues. CDR3 protein: CASSLGSLAGVEQYF. CDR3 coding DNA: TGTGCCAGCAGCTTAGGTTCGCTAGCGGGGGTTGAGCAGTACTTC.

This clonotype was detected a few times. The chain couples TRBV7-2 to TRBJ1-4; 9 nucleotides align to TRBD1. Trimming removed 4 bases from V and 6 bases from J; junction bases left unmatched: 9. The CDR3 is made up of 16 amino acids. Germline lookup yields CDR1 SGHTA and CDR2 FQGNSA. The DNA of the CDR3 is TGTGCCAGCAGCTCAGAACCCGGGACAGGGTATGAAAAACTGTTTTTT. Amino acid sequence: CASSSEPGTGYEKLFF. Full variable domain (remainder filled in from reference TRBV7-2 and TRBJ1-4): GAGVSQSPSNKVTEKGKDVELRCDPISGHTALYWYRQSLGQGLEFLIYFQGNSAPDKSGLPSDRFSAERTGGSVSTLTIQRTQQEDSAVYLCASSSEPGTGYEKLFFGSGTQLSVL.